The present entry profiles one T cell receptor (beta chain) with its context. Libraries were prepared by immunoSEQ multiplex PCR; TCRdb keeps only in-frame clonotypes and omits some of them. The data contain about 39,000 clones, around 90% of them singletons. These data belong to a study of lymphopenia after photon versus proton radiotherapy. The V end was cut by 0 bases, the J end by 6 bases, with 6 bases between. The CDR3 is made up of 13 amino acids. CDR1 and CDR2 (germline): MNHEY, SVGAGI. The rearrangement joins TRBV6-5 to TRBJ1-5, with D hard to call. This TCR was sampled from a man aged 55-75 years with cholangiocarcinoma. The material sequenced was peripheral blood, taken from a patient treated with photon-based radiotherapy. The CDR3 DNA is TGTGCCAGCAGTTACTCGGCCGGTCAGCCCCAGCATTTT. Translation gives CASSYSAGQPQHF.